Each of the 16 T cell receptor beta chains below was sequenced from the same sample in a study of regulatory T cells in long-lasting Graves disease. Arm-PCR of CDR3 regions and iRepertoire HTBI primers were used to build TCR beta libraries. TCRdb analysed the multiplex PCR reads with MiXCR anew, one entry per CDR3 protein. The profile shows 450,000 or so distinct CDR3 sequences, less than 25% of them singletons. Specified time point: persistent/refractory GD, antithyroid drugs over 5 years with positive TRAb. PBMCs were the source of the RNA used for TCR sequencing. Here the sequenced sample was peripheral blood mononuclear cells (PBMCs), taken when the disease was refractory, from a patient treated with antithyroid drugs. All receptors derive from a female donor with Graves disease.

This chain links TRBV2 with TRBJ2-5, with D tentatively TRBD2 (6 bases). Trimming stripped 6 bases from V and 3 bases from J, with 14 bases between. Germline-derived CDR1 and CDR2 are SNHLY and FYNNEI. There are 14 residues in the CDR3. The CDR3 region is CASSPGPGEETQYF. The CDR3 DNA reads TGTGCCAGCAGCCCAGGACCGGGGGAAGAGACCCAGTACTTC.

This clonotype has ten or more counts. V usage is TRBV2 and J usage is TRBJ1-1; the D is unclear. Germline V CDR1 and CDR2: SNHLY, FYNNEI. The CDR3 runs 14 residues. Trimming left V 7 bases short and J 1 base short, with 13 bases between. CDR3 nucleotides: TGTGCCAGCAATTTCAGGACGTGGAACACTGAAGCTTTCTTT. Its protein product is CASNFRTWNTEAFF.

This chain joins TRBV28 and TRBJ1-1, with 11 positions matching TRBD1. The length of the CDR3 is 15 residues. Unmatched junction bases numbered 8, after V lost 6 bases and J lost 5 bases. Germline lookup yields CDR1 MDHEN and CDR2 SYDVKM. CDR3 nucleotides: TGTGCCAGCAGCCGGCCGGGACAGGGGGAAACTGAAGCTTTCTTT. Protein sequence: CASSRPGQGETEAFF.

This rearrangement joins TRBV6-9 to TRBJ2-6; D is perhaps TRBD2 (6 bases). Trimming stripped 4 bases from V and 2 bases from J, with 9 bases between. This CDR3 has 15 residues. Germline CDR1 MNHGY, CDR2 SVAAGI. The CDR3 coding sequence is TGTGCCAGCAGTTGGAGGGTGGCTGGGGCCAACGTCCTGACTTTC. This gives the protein CASSWRVAGANVLTF.

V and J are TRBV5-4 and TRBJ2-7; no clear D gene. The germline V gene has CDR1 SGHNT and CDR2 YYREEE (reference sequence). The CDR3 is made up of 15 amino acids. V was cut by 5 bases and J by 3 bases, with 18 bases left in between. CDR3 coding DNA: TGTGCCAGCAGTCCTGGAGTAGCTCTTCACTACGAGCAGTACTTC. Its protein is CASSPGVALHYEQYF. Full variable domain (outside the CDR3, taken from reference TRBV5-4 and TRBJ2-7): ETGVTQSPTHLIKTRGQQVTLRCSSQSGHNTVSWYQQALGQGPQFIFQYYREEENGRGNFPPRFSGLQFPNYSSELNVNALELDDSALYLCASSPGVALHYEQYFGPGTRLTVT.

The CDR3 DNA follows: TGTGCTAGTGGTTTCTCCCAGGGGGTTGTCGAAAAACTGTTTTTT. Translated: CASGFSQGVVEKLFF. This chain connects TRBV12-5 to TRBJ1-4, with 7 bases matching TRBD1. The CDR3 extends over 15 amino acids. The germline CDR1 and CDR2 sequences are LGHNT and FRNRAP. The ends lost 3 bases at V and 8 bases at J; junction bases unmatched: 9.

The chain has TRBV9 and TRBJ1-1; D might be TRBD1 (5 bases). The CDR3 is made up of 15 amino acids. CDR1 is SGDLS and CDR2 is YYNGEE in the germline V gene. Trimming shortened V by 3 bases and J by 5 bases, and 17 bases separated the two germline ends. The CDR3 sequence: CASSAPSSGRTEAFF. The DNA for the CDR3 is TGTGCCAGCAGCGCCCCGTCCTCGGGGCGGACTGAAGCTTTCTTT.

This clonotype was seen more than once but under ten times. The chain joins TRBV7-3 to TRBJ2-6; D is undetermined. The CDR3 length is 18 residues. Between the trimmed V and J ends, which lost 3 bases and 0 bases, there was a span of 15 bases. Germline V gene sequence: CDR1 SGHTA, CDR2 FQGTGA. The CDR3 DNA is TGTGCCAGCAGCTTCGTAGAACAGCCCTACTCTGGGGCCAACGTCCTGACTTTC. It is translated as CASSFVEQPYSGANVLTF.

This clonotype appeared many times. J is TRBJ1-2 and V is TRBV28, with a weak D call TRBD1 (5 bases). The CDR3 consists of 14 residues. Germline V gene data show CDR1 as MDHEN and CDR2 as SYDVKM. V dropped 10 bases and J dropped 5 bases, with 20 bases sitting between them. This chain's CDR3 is CAIRGPEGRYGYTF. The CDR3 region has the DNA TGTGCCATCCGGGGACCGGAGGGTCGATATGGCTACACCTTC.

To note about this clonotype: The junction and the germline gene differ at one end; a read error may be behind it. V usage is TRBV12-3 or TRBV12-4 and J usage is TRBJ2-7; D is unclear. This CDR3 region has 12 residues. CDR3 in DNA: TGTGCCAGCGGTAGGGATTCCTACGAGCAGAACTTC. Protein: CASGRDSYEQNF.

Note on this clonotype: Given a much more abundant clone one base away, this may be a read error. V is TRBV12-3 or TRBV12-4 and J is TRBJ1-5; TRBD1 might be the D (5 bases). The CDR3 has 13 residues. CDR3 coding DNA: TGTGCCAGCAGTAGGGACCCAAATCAGCCCCCGCATTTT. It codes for CASSRDPNQPPHF.

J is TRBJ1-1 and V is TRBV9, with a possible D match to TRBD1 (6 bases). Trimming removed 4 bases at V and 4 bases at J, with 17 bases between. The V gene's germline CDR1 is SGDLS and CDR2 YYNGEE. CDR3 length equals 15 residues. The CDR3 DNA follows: TGTGCCAGCAGCCCAGGAGGGGGGACCTCCACTGAAGCTTTCTTT. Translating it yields CASSPGGGTSTEAFF. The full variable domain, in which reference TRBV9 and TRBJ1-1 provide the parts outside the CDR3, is DSGVTQTPKHLITATGQRVTLRCSPRSGDLSVYWYQQSLDQGLQFLIQYYNGEERAKGNILERFSAQQFPDLHSELNLSSLELGDSALYFCASSPGGGTSTEAFFGQGTRLTVV.

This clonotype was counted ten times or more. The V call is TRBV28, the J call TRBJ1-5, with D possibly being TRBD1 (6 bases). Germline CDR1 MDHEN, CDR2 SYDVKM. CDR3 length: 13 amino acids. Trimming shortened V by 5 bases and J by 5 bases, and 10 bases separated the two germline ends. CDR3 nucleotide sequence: TGTGCCAGCAGTCCACCAGGGGATCAGCCCCAGCATTTT. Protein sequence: CASSPPGDQPQHF. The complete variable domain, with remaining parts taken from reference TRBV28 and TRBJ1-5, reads DVKVTQSSRYLVKRTGEKVFLECVQDMDHENMFWYRQDPGLGLRLIYFSYDVKMKEKGDIPEGYSVSREKKERFSLILESASTNQTSMYLCASSPPGDQPQHFGDGTRLSIL.

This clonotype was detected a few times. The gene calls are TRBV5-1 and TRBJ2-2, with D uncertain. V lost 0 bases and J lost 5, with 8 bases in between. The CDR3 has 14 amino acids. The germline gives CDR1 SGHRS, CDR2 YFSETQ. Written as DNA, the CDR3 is TGCGCCAGCAGCTTGGACATATGGACCGGGGAGCTGTTTTTT. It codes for CASSLDIWTGELFF.

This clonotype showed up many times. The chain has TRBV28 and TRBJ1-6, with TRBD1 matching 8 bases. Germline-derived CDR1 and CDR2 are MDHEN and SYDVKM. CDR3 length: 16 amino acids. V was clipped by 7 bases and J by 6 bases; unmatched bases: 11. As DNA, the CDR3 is TGTGCCAGCACTGACGACAGGGGAATTGTTAATTCACCCCTCCACTTT. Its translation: CASTDDRGIVNSPLHF.

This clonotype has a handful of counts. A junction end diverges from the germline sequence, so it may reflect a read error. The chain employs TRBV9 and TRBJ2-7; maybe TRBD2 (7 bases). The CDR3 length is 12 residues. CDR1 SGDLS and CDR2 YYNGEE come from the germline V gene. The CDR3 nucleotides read TGTGCCAGCAGCGTAGAGAGCGGGACACCGAATTTC. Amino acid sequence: CASSVESGTPNF.